The clone carrying this T cell receptor (beta chain) has only one observation. The data originate from a study of blood T cell repertoires in COVID-19. For the study at large: Spain, Italy and the United States supplied samples that represented acute and convalescent COVID-19. Sources were T cells, B-cell-depleted T cells, or PBMCs; the material itself was cDNA or gDNA.

The J segment lost 1 base and the V segment lost 5 bases, leaving 11 bases of the junction unmatched. Germline V gene data show CDR1 as LNHDA and CDR2 as SQIVND (reference sequence). The CDR3 has 17 amino acids. Per the authors' pipeline: Scientists estimated how many nucleated cells there were by amplifying reference gene primers. Method: immunoSEQ multiplex PCR; TCRdb's copy keeps in-frame clones and lacks some. V and J calls and clone size are given by that table; D and trimming were obtained from the DNA. The sample yields 200,000 or so clones, roughly 85% seen once. This clonotype was sampled from a woman in her thirties with acute or convalescent COVID-19. J is TRBJ1-5 and V is TRBV19, with 7 positions matching TRBD1. Sequencing was carried out using peripheral blood. The CDR3 DNA reads TGTGCCAGTAGTCCACCTACAGGGGCGCCGAGCAATCAGCCCCAGCATTTT. This encodes CASSPPTGAPSNQPQHF.